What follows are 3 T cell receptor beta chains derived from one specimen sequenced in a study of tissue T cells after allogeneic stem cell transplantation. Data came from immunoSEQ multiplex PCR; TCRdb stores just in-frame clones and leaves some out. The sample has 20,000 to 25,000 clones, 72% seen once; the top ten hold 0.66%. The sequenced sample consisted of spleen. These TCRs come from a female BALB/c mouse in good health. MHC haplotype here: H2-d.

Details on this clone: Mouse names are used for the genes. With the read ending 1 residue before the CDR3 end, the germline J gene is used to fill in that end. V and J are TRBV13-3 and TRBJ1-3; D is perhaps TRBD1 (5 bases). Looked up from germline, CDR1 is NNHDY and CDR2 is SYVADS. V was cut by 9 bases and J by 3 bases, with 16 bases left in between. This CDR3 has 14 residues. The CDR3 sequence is CATLARGGGNTLYF. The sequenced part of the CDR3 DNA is TGTGCCACCCTTGCGAGGGGCGGTGGAAATACGCTCTAT.

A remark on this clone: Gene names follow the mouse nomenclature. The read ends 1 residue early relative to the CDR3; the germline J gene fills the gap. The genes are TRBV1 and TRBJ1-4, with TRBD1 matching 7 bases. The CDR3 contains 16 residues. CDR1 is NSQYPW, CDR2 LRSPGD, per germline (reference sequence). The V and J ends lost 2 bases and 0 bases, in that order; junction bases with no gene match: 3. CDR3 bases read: TGCACCTGCAGTGCACTCAGGGGGATTTCCAACGAAAGATTATTT. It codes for CTCSALRGISNERLF. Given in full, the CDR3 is CTCSALRGISNERLFF. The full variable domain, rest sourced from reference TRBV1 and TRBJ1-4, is VTLLEQNPRWRLVPRGQAVNLRCILKNSQYPWMSWYQQDLQKQLQWLFTLRSPGDKEVKSLPGADYLATRVTDTELRLQVANMSQGRTLYCTCSALRGISNERLFFGHGTKLSVL.

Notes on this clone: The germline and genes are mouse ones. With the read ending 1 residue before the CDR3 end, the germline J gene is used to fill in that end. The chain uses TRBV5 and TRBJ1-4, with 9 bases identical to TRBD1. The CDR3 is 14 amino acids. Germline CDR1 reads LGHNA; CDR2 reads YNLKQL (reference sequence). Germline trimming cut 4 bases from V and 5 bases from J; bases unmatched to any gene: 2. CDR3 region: CASSPGQGNERLFF. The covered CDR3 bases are TGTGCCAGCAGCCCGGGACAGGGAAACGAAAGATTATTT.